This T cell receptor (beta chain) was captured by sequencing in a study of identical twins. Overall study findings and caveats: For cord blood, abundant beta clonotypes had fewer insertions, unlike memory repertoires, which showed none. It was cross-sectional statistical analysis, not following the same donors, that the conclusions relied on.

TCRdb re-derived calls from the 5' RACE reads in MiXCR, one entry per CDR3 protein. The sample has hundreds of thousands of distinct CDR3 sequences; approximately 13% are singletons. As concerns this clonotype: Its antigen is still unknown.

Germline V CDR1 and CDR2: LNHDA, SQIVND (reference sequence). V was shortened by 2 bases and J by 4 bases, with 27 bases between the two germline ends. The CDR3 runs 20 residues. This same sample was also taken into another study, of yellow fever vaccine responses in identical twins.

This TCR was recovered from a woman younger than 35 in good health. The chain couples TRBV19 to TRBJ1-5, with D maybe TRBD1 (6 bases). Sequencing was carried out using CD8+ T cells sorted from blood. The CDR3 region is CASSISWTVGQLLLNQPQHF. CDR3 nucleotide sequence: TGTGCCAGTAGTATAAGCTGGACAGTTGGACAGCTACTTTTAAATCAGCCCCAGCATTTT.